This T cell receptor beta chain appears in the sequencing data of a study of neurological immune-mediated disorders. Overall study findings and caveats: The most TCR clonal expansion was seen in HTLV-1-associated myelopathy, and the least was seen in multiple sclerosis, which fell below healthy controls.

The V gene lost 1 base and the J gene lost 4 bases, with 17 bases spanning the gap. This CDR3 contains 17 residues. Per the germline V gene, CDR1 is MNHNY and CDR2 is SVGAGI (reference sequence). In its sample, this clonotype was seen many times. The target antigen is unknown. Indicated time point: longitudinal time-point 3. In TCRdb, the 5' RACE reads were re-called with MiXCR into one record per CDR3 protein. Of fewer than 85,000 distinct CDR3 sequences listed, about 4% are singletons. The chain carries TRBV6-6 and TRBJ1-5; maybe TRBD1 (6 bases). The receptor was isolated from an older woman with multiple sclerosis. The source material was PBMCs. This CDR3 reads CASSYFQGWEMNQPQHF. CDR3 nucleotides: TGTGCCAGCAGTTACTTTCAGGGGTGGGAGATGAATCAGCCCCAGCATTTT.